The rows below give T cell receptor beta chains drawn from one sample of a study of somatic mutations in cytotoxic T cells in rheumatoid arthritis. The repertoire was sequenced with immunoSEQ multiplex PCR; TCRdb's copy has only in-frame clones and lacks some. The sample has 20,000 to 25,000 clones; approximately 80% are singletons. Sample: CD8+ T cells sorted from blood. Every receptor here comes from an adult with rheumatoid arthritis. The CDR3 runs from the conserved cysteine through the conserved F or W. The order of the fields is CDR3 length, J gene, V gene, CDR3 protein.

15 | TRBJ1-2 | TRBV16 | CASSPTLGGDNGYTF
15 | TRBJ2-6 | TRBV19 | CASSIGTSGANVLTF
16 | TRBJ2-2 | TRBV5-1 | CASSQTGGSNTGELFF
13 | TRBJ2-1 | TRBV7-3 | CASSQGLRAQQFF
16 | TRBJ1-4 | TRBV5-6 | CASSYSQQGVNEKLFF
16 | TRBJ2-7 | TRBV7-9 | CASSSYRDTGLGEQYF
13 | TRBJ1-2 | TRBV6-6 | CASSPGTGNGYTF
13 | TRBJ2-1 | TRBV27 | CASSLPGMSEQFF
16 | TRBJ1-2 | TRBV6-5 | CASSYSYPGTPDGYTF
14 | TRBJ1-1 | TRBV19 | CATLPPGSNTEAFF
16 | TRBJ1-5 | TRBV7-9 | CASSGRGGPTDQPQHF
15 | TRBJ1-2 | TRBV4-2 | CASSQMGDSPYGYTF
14 | TRBJ2-7 | TRBV11-3 | CASSAADREHEQYF
15 | TRBJ2-2 | TRBV5-1 | CASSSGQVNTGELFF
19 | TRBJ1-6 | TRBV27 | CASSLYSGWASNLDSPLHF
15 | TRBJ1-5 | TRBV27 | CASSGLGGGNQPQHF
15 | TRBJ2-5 | TRBV2 | CASRRLASSKETQYF
17 | TRBJ2-3 | TRBV4-1 | CASSQDPPVTSTDTQYF
14 | TRBJ1-1 | TRBV4-2 | CASTQGGLDTEAFF
12 | TRBJ2-7 | TRBV6-1 | CASRDDLHEQYF
16 | TRBJ2-2 | TRBV7-9 | CASSPPSGGFSGELFF
16 | TRBJ2-2 | TRBV4-2 | CASSPGQRGGLGELFF
15 | TRBJ1-2 | TRBV6-6 | CASSTGTGGPYGYTF
15 | TRBJ2-1 | TRBV7-3 | CASSALANSYNEQFF
15 | TRBJ1-1 | TRBV9 | CASSLEDTEGTEAFF
13 | TRBJ2-7 | TRBV28 | CASSTLRGDEQYF
16 | TRBJ2-1 | TRBV2 | CASSALGGPNYNEQFF
13 | TRBJ1-1 | TRBV7-9 | CASSPASLPEAFF
17 | TRBJ1-2 | TRBV7-2 | CASSLAPTGGAGDGYTF
16 | TRBJ2-7 | TRBV7-6 | CASSPAGGPKADEQYF
13 | TRBJ2-1 | TRBV7-2 | CASSFGGINEQFF
13 | TRBJ2-3 | TRBV9 | CASSVGSPDTQYF
15 | TRBJ2-3 | TRBV19 | CASRPLAGGTDTQYF
16 | TRBJ2-3 | TRBV11-2 | CASSSGGAGITDTQYF
15 | TRBJ1-1 | TRBV13 | CASSSAGTWDTEAFF
14 | TRBJ2-7 | TRBV10-2 | CASSDEFGTGEQYF
15 | TRBJ2-7 | TRBV7-9 | CASAGELGRDYEQYF
13 | TRBJ2-7 | TRBV29-1 | CSVDLGQGYEQYF
16 | TRBJ2-7 | TRBV6-5 | CASSYSSGIPGYEQYF
13 | . | TRBV2 | CASSDPDSYEQYF
17 | TRBJ2-7 | TRBV10-3 | CAISESGGGLGSYEQYF
17 | TRBJ2-3 | TRBV12-5 | CASGFHGQYSSTDTQYF
13 | TRBJ1-5 | TRBV4-1 | CASSQDPNQPQHF
13 | TRBJ1-2 | TRBV9 | CASSVGDLEGYTF
16 | TRBJ1-5 | TRBV15 | CATSSGRDRGNQPQHF